This TCR beta chain was identified during a study of response to subunit inactivated influenza vaccine. This clonotype was counted ten times or more. As yet, its antigen is unknown. Whole-study results and caveats: Each seasonal influenza vaccination recruits few new T cells, the authors suggested.

The CDR3 is 13 amino acids. V lost 0 bases to trimming and J lost 8 bases, with 8 bases between them. Germline V gene lookup returns CDR1 LGHNA and CDR2 YSLEER. TCRdb reprocessed the RT-PCR reads with MiXCR, giving one entry per CDR3 protein. The table includes over 400,000 distinct CDR3 sequences, 9.5% to 13% detected once. The receptor was derived from a man aged 45 to 65 who received an inactivated influenza vaccine. The specimen comprised PBMCs from blood, sampled more than 35 days after vaccination. The chain carries TRBV4-3 and TRBJ1-3; D remains ambiguous. The CDR3 bases are TGCGCCAGCAGCCAAGATTGGGGATACACCATATATTTT. Translated: CASSQDWGYTIYF.